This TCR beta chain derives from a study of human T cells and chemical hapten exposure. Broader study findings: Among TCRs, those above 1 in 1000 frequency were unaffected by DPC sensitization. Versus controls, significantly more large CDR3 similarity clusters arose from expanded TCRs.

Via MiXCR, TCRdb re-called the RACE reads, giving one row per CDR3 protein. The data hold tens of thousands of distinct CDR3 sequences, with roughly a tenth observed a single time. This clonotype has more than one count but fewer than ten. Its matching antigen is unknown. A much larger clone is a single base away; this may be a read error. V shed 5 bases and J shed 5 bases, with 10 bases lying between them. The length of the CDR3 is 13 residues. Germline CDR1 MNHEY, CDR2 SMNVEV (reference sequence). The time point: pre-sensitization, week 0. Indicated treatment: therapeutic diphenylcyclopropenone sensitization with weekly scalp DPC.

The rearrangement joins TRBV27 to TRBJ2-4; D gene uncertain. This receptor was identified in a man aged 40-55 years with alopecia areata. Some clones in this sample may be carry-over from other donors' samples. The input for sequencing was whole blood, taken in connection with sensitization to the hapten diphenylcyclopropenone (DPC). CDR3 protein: CASSPPLENIQYF. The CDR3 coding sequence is TGTGCCAGCAGTCCTCCCCTTGAAAACATTCAGTACTTC.